This T cell receptor (beta chain) originates from a study of T cells in localized non-small cell lung cancer. The CDR3 has 15 residues. The germline gives CDR1 ENHRY, CDR2 SYGVKD. Trimming removed 0 bases at V and 3 bases at J, with 12 bases between. Here immunoSEQ multiplex PCR was the method, and the copy in TCRdb shows in-frame clones only, minus some. The data show about 78,000 clones, with just under 85% seen just once and over 2.5% held by the top ten. The receptor was derived from a man aged 40 to 69 with stage I lung adenocarcinoma. The V and J genes are TRBV10-3 and TRBJ2-7; no clear D. This material consisted of peripheral blood, taken before any cancer treatment. The CDR3 DNA reads as TGTGCCATCAGTGAGTCGCTGGACGGCAACTACGAGCAGTACTTC. Translated: CAISESLDGNYEQYF.